This T cell receptor (beta chain) was identified in a study of blood T cells in healthy people across ages (dated by TCRdb to between 2015 and 2016). Regarding the study in general: In model experiments, template switching captured about one uniquely barcoded TCR beta cDNA molecule for every two T cells. The donors were split into four age groups: young (average about 16 years), middle-aged (about 40), aged (about 56) and long-lived (roughly 88). To track age-related changes in TCR beta repertoire diversity, the study relied on deep sequencing normalized with unique cDNA molecular identifiers. To avoid experimental bias, donors of different ages were spread randomly across the sequencing lanes. The study analyzed two additional independent replicas of 1 million unique cDNA reads from the same blood draw for two donors, one aged 18 to 30 and one aged 80 or older.

This clonotype came up many times. The specificity of this receptor is unknown. Base-call qualities are not available, and no considerably larger clone is one nucleotide away. CDR1 and CDR2, per the germline V gene (reference sequence), are DFQATT and SNEGSKA. Deletion took 6 bases off V and 4 bases off J, with a span of 17 bases between the germline ends. The CDR3 measures 14 amino acids from cysteine to phenylalanine. The kept DNA is CDR3 alone, 42 bases in frame from the first base. Broader findings and caveats from the paper: The percentage of naive T cells measured by flow cytometry correlated strongly with observed TCR beta diversity. Total diversity estimates from one million sequenced T cells were considered lower bounds and underestimates. Because the CMV infection status of the donors was unknown, age-related changes in expanded clonotypes may potentially have been confounded. Compared with the aged group, more naive CD4+ T cells, fewer expanded clones and increased TCR diversity were shown by the long-lived group, suggesting age selection. As age increased, observed TCR beta diversity per million T cells dropped in a roughly linear way, and a significant reduction was already evident by age 40. Since profiling was done on bulk unsorted PBMCs, naive and antigen-experienced compartments could not be conclusively compared.

Libraries were constructed by 5' RACE. TCRdb lists the instrument as Illumina HiSeq 2500. A second PCR of roughly 6 to 11 cycles was run with a J-beta primer mix and a sample-barcoded 5' primer. A unique molecular identifier was introduced onto each TCR beta cDNA molecule by a template-switch 5' adaptor carrying 12 random nucleotides. At least 3 million CDR3-containing paired-end reads were obtained from each sample. First-strand cDNA synthesis was performed from all RNA using the Mint cDNA synthesis kit, with priming by a TRBC-specific oligonucleotide. Following uracil-DNA glycosylase treatment, all cDNA underwent a first 18-cycle PCR with the universal primers M1SS and BC2_uni_R. Per the source publication's procedure: For normalization, 1 million high-quality reads, each with a distinct molecular identifier, were randomly selected from each sample. Reads with shared molecular identifiers were discarded instead of being binned into consensus sequences. MiTCR, set to a Q25 quality threshold and the strictest error-elimination algorithm, was used for CDR3 identification, clonotype clustering and error correction. A nonparametric unseen species model with Euler transformation was used to estimate lower-bound total TCR beta diversity. The public reads were quality trimmed at Q25 with fastp and then assembled into clones with MiXCR by TCRdb, keeping productive beta chains. Every entry covers one CDR3 protein and lists the most common genes and DNA from its rows. The V and J calls come from TCRdb's annotation, not from the publication. The table for this sample lists 650,000 or so distinct CDR3 sequences; approximately 52% of them were counted only once. About 13% of the sample comes from the top ten.

The donors were roughly 39 Caucasian individuals from Russia, aged roughly 6 to 100 years, who were systemically healthy. Ten milliliters of peripheral blood were drawn from each donor into EDTA-treated Vacutainer tubes. Ficoll-Paque density-gradient centrifugation was used to isolate PBMCs, with at least 6 million obtained per sample. Total RNA, at least 6 micrograms per sample, was extracted from PBMCs with Trizol reagent. For every donor, flow cytometry on a PBMC aliquot measured the percentage of naive CD45RAhigh/CD27high T cells. What was sequenced was blood. This TCR was recovered from a woman of 80 years or more in good health. The receptor chain draws on TRBV20-1 and TRBJ2-3, with TRBD2 perhaps the D gene, on 6 matching bases. Here the CDR3 is given as CSAAIGGLADTQYF. The DNA is TGCAGTGCGGCGATCGGAGGGCTGGCAGATACGCAGTATTTT.